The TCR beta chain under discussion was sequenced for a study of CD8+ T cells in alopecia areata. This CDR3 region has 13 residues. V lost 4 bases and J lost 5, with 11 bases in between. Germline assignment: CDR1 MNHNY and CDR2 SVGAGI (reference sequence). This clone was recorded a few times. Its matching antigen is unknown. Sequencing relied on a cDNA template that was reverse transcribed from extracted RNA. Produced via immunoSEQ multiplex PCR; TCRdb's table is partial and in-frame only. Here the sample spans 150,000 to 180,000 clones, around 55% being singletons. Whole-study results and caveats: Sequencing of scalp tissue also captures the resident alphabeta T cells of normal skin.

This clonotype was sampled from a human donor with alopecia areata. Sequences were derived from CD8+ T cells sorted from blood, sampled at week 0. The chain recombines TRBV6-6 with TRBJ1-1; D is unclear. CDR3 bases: TGTGCCAGCAGTTGGGAGGTGGGAACTGAAGCTTTCTTT. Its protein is CASSWEVGTEAFF.